The 30 T cell receptor beta chains in this list originate from one sample, sequenced in a study of shared clonotypes between healthy human individuals. Cells designated naive CD8 were CD45RO-negative and were positively selected for CCR7, with terminally differentiated effector memory CD45RA+ cells excluded. TCRdb's table, derived via immunoSEQ multiplex PCR, lists solely in-frame clones and lacks some. The table lists around 1.9 million clones, 85% to 95% of them singletons. Sequenced material: naive CD8+ T cells from PBMCs. These receptors were taken from a man aged 18 to 29 in good health. Some clones in this sample may be carry-over from other donors' samples.

V and J are TRBV27 and TRBJ2-1; 9 nucleotides line up with TRBD1. The V gene's germline CDR1 is MNHEY and CDR2 SMNVEV (reference sequence). The V gene end was trimmed by 6 bases and the J gene end by 4 bases; junction bases not matched to a gene: 4. The CDR3 extends over 14 amino acids. The CDR3 protein is CASRGTGPYNEQFF. In DNA form, the CDR3 reads TGTGCCAGCAGGGGGACAGGGCCTTACAATGAGCAGTTCTTC.

This chain uses TRBV27 with TRBJ2-1; perhaps TRBD1 as D (6 bases). Looked up from germline, CDR1 is MNHEY and CDR2 is SMNVEV (reference sequence). The CDR3 spans 17 residues. V was trimmed by 6 bases and J by 0 bases, leaving 18 bases between them. The CDR3 protein is CASSLSPGQASYNEQFF. The CDR3 DNA is TGTGCCAGCAGCCTCAGCCCGGGACAAGCCTCCTACAATGAGCAGTTCTTC.

As for this clone: At the DNA level, this CDR3 is encoded by other sequences in the same sample as well. The chain has TRBV6-1 and TRBJ2-7; TRBD2 agrees at 14 bases. The J segment lost 4 bases and the V segment lost 1 base, leaving 0 bases of the junction unmatched. The CDR3 has 15 residues. CDR1 is MNHNS, CDR2 SASEGT, per germline. CDR3 sequence reads: CASSEGTSGRYEQYF. The DNA for the CDR3 is TGTGCCAGCAGTGAAGGGACTAGCGGGAGGTACGAGCAGTACTTC.

Remarks on this clone: Other DNA sequences from this sample encode an identical CDR3 as well. This rearrangement joins TRBV4-3 to TRBJ1-2; D unresolved. Germline CDR1 is LGHNA and CDR2 is YSLEER. V was shortened by 1 base and J by 5 bases, with 2 bases between the two germline ends. The CDR3 totals 11 residues. The CDR3 region is CASSQGYGYTF. CDR3 nucleotide sequence: TGCGCCAGCAGCCAAGGGTATGGCTACACCTTC.

This chain joins TRBV29-1 and TRBJ2-1; possibly TRBD2 for D (5 bases). Germline CDR1 SQVTM, CDR2 ANQGSEA. Trimming removed 1 base from V and 4 bases from J, with 11 bases in between. The CDR3 runs to 14 residues. In DNA form, the CDR3 reads TGCAGCGTTGAAGGCGCGACTAAATACAATGAGCAGTTCTTC. Amino acid sequence: CSVEGATKYNEQFF.

V and J are TRBV14 and TRBJ2-7; D uncertain. The germline V gene has CDR1 SGHDN and CDR2 FVKESK. The CDR3 covers 13 residues. V was clipped by 2 bases and J by 2 bases, with 7 bases between them. The CDR3 sequence is CASSQYWTYEQYF. The CDR3 DNA reads TGTGCCAGCAGCCAATATTGGACCTACGAGCAGTACTTC.

This clone appeared a few times. The chain links TRBV19 to TRBJ1-2, with D unresolved. The CDR3 covers 11 residues. Per the germline V gene, CDR1 is LNHDA and CDR2 is SQIVND (reference sequence). In DNA, the CDR3 is TGTGCTTTGCGAGTAAACTATGGCTACACCTTC. It translates to CALRVNYGYTF.

The chain is built from TRBV4-3 and TRBJ2-7; 10 bases line up with TRBD1. Germline V gene sequence: CDR1 LGHNA, CDR2 YSLEER. V shed 7 bases, J shed 6 bases, and the junction held 9 bases outside the gene matches. The CDR3 extends over 14 amino acids. This CDR3 reads CASTQTGGEGEQYF. CDR3 bases: TGCGCCAGCACTCAGACAGGGGGCGAAGGCGAGCAGTACTTC.

This clone was observed once. The J gene is TRBJ1-4, the V gene TRBV15, with D unresolved. This CDR3 has 14 amino acids. Germline V CDR1 and CDR2: LNHNV, YYDKDF (reference sequence). Trimming took 1 base from V and 2 from J, leaving 5 bases between them. CDR3 loop: CATSRVYTNEKLFF. In nucleotides, the CDR3 is TGTGCCACCAGCAGAGTTTATACTAATGAAAAACTGTTTTTT.

J is TRBJ1-2 and V is TRBV7-9; 9 nucleotides line up with TRBD1. The V segment lost 2 bases and the J segment 3 bases; nucleotides outside the gene matches: 13. There are 18 residues in the CDR3. CDR1 and CDR2 (germline): SEHNR, FQNEAQ (reference sequence). This CDR3 reads CASSLSSTGTGKDYGYTF. DNA of the CDR3: TGTGCCAGCAGCTTATCTTCAACCGGGACAGGGAAGGACTATGGCTACACCTTC. The full variable domain, rest sourced from reference TRBV7-9 and TRBJ1-2, is DTGVSQNPRHKITKRGQNVTFRCDPISEHNRLYWYRQTLGQGPEFLTYFQNEAQLEKSRLLSDRFSAERPKGSFSTLEIQRTEQGDSAMYLCASSLSSTGTGKDYGYTFGSGTRLTVV.

This clone has a single count. The genes are TRBV7-9 and TRBJ2-2; no clear D. This CDR3 is built from 13 residues. With 5 bases removed from V and 9 bases from J, the gap between germline ends came to 13 bases. CDR1 is SEHNR and CDR2 is FQNEAQ in the germline V gene (reference sequence). In nucleotides, the CDR3 is TGTGCCAGCAGCGCCGTGGAGTTCTGGGAGCTGTTTTTT. It codes for CASSAVEFWELFF.

The chain combines TRBV27 with TRBJ1-2, with a possible D match to TRBD1 (6 bases). Trimming left V 2 bases short and J 8 bases short, with 18 bases between. The germline CDR1 and CDR2 sequences are MNHEY and SMNVEV (reference sequence). The CDR3 loop spans 15 amino acids. CDR3 sequence reads: CASSLPQGWGEGYTF. DNA for the CDR3: TGTGCCAGCAGTTTACCTCAGGGGTGGGGTGAGGGCTACACCTTC.

The chain couples TRBV5-4 to TRBJ1-6; 11 bases line up with TRBD1. V lost 6 bases and J lost 5; bases outside the gene matches: 7. Germline-derived CDR1 and CDR2 are SGHNT and YYREEE (reference sequence). The CDR3 is made up of 16 amino acids. The CDR3 is CASNSGQGVNNSPLHF. The CDR3 nucleotides read TGTGCCAGCAACTCGGGACAGGGGGTGAATAATTCACCCCTCCACTTT.

The V and J genes are TRBV5-4 and TRBJ2-5; 10 bases are a match to TRBD1. The CDR3 runs to 15 residues. V shed 6 bases and J 1 base; nucleotides not matched to a gene: 6. The germline V gene has CDR1 SGHNT and CDR2 YYREEE (reference sequence). The CDR3 sequence: CASTLGTGVQETQYF. CDR3 sequence (DNA): TGTGCCAGCACCCTTGGGACAGGGGTCCAAGAGACCCAGTACTTC.

In its sample, this clone was seen once. This chain connects TRBV12-5 to TRBJ2-2; 8 positions match TRBD1. The CDR3 is made up of 19 amino acids. Germline loops: CDR1 LGHNT, CDR2 FRNRAP. J gave up 4 bases and V 7 bases, and 20 bases lay outside the gene matches. The CDR3 DNA follows: TGTGCTAGTGCCCCCACTTCAGGGGGCGCCGGGTTTGTCACCGGGGAGCTGTTTTTT. Translation: CASAPTSGGAGFVTGELFF.

CDR3 residues: CASSKGARGTDTQYF. DNA of the CDR3: TGTGCCAGCAGCAAAGGGGCCAGGGGCACAGATACGCAGTATTTT. V is TRBV21-1 and J is TRBJ2-3; the table's D call TRBD1 went unverified against the DNA. TRBV21-1 is termed a pseudogene. CDR3 length: 15 amino acids.

This rearrangement joins TRBV7-9 to TRBJ2-7, with D possibly TRBD2 on 6 matching bases. V dropped 3 bases and J dropped 3 bases, with 12 bases sitting between them. The CDR3 runs to 14 residues. Germline V gene sequence: CDR1 SEHNR, CDR2 FQNEAQ (reference sequence). The CDR3 here is CASSFGGLDYEQYF. Here the CDR3 DNA reads TGTGCCAGCAGCTTTGGGGGACTGGACTACGAGCAGTACTTC.

The CDR3 DNA reads TGCGCCAGCAGCCAAGATCCGGGGGGGCGCTACGAGCAGTACTTC. Protein product: CASSQDPGGRYEQYF. V gene TRBV4-1 combines with J gene TRBJ2-7; 8 nucleotides align to TRBD2. The CDR3 is 15 residues long. V lost 0 bases, J lost 3 bases, and 4 bases stayed unmatched. From germline, CDR1 is MGHRA and CDR2 YSYEKL.

This clone turned up a few times. The chain has TRBV21-1 and TRBJ2-1; the table's D gene call, TRBD1, was not cross checked with the DNA. TRBV21-1 has pseudogene status. CDR3 size: 15 residues. The CDR3 region has the DNA TGTGCCAGCAGCAAAGGGCAGGGGTGTAAGAATGAGCAGTTCTTC. Translation: CASSKGQGCKNEQFF.

The chain has TRBV11-3 and TRBJ2-1; a possible D gene is TRBD2 (6 bases). The germline V gene encodes CDR1 SGHNT and CDR2 YENEEA. The length of the CDR3 is 15 residues. Trimming left V 1 base short and J 3 bases short, with 10 bases between. CDR3 sequence (DNA): TGTGCCAGCAGCTTAGGGCTAGCGAACTACAATGAGCAGTTCTTC. This codes for CASSLGLANYNEQFF.

This clone was observed a single time. The gene calls are TRBV7-9 and TRBJ2-1; D gene unclear. Trimming stripped 1 base from V and 7 bases from J, with 8 bases between. The CDR3 spans 13 residues. Germline-derived CDR1 and CDR2 are SEHNR and FQNEAQ (reference sequence). CDR3 DNA sequence: TGTGCCAGCAGCTTAGGGGGTCAGAATGAGCAGTTCTTC. The encoded protein is CASSLGGQNEQFF.

In the case of this clone: This same CDR3 is encoded by further DNA sequences in the sample. The V and J genes are TRBV9 and TRBJ1-5, with TRBD1 matching over 9 bases. In germline, CDR1 is SGDLS, CDR2 YYNGEE. The J segment lost 4 bases and the V segment lost 0 bases, leaving 2 bases of the junction unmatched. This CDR3 spans 15 amino acids. The CDR3 loop is CASSVGDRGNQPQHF. The CDR3 region has the DNA TGTGCCAGCAGCGTAGGTGACAGGGGGAATCAGCCCCAGCATTTT.

This clone was seen just once. The chain uses TRBV27 and TRBJ1-1, with 8 bases fitting TRBD1. This CDR3 is 16 amino acids long. J lost 4 bases, V lost 3 bases, and 10 bases had no gene match. The germline gives CDR1 MNHEY, CDR2 SMNVEV (reference sequence). Written as DNA, the CDR3 is TGTGCCAGCAGTTTCGCCAGGGGGCTTTTTGGCACTGAAGCTTTCTTT. This codes for CASSFARGLFGTEAFF.

The CDR3 nucleotides read TGTGCCAGTAGTTCGAGTAGCCGAGAGACCCAGTACTTC. It specifies CASSSSSRETQYF. The chain employs TRBV19 and TRBJ2-5, with D uncertain. The CDR3 has 13 residues. Germline V gives CDR1 LNHDA, CDR2 SQIVND (reference sequence). The V gene lost 5 bases and the J gene lost 4 bases, with 11 bases spanning the gap.

V gene TRBV1 combines with J gene TRBJ1-4. TRBV1 is designated a pseudogene. The CDR3 length is 16 residues. DNA for the CDR3: TGCACCAGCAGCCAAGATAAGGGCCCCTGGAGTGAAAAACTGTTTTTT. It specifies CTSSQDKGPWSEKLFF.

This rearrangement joins TRBV15 to TRBJ2-7, with 7 bases aligning to TRBD1. The CDR3 has 18 amino acids. Unmatched junction bases numbered 16, after V lost 0 bases and J lost 5 bases. Germline values: CDR1 LNHNV, CDR2 YYDKDF (reference sequence). DNA for the CDR3: TGTGCCACCAGCAGAGAACCCTTAGGACAGGCGGCTTTCCACGAGCAGTACTTC. Its protein product is CATSREPLGQAAFHEQYF.

This sequence joins TRBV30 and TRBJ2-5; D is unresolved. The end of the DNA fits TRBJ2-7 better, so the J call may be wrong. CDR3 length: 14 amino acids. Germline V lookup: CDR1 GTSNPN, CDR2 SVGIG (reference sequence). This CDR3 is CAWSVKDLSYEQYF. The CDR3, as DNA: TGTGCCTGGAGTGTAAAGGACCTCTCCTACGAGCAGTACTTC.

This clone was seen a single time. The sample has other DNA sequences that encode this CDR3 too. The chain carries TRBV6-5 and TRBJ2-7, with TRBD1 identical over 8 bases. CDR3 length equals 14 residues. Per germline, CDR1 MNHEY and CDR2 SVGAGI. The J segment lost 2 bases and the V segment lost 2 bases, leaving 2 bases of the junction unmatched. The DNA of the CDR3 is TGTGCCAGCAGTTACGGGGACAGGACCTACGAGCAGTACTTC. This sequence encodes CASSYGDRTYEQYF.

The chain has TRBV30 and TRBJ1-6; a weak D match, TRBD1 (5 bases). CDR1 is GTSNPN, CDR2 SVGIG, per germline (reference sequence). V lost 3 bases to trimming and J lost 3 bases, with 6 bases between them. The CDR3 length is 13 residues. The CDR3 here is CAWRDSYNSPLHF. The CDR3 DNA sequence: TGTGCCTGGAGAGACAGCTATAATTCACCCCTCCACTTT.

V usage is TRBV7-3 and J usage is TRBJ2-3, with 8 nucleotides matching TRBD2. Germline CDR1 is SGHTA and CDR2 is FQGTGA. This CDR3 is 15 amino acids long. V lost 2 bases and J lost 5; bases outside the gene matches: 6. CDR3 sequence: CASSLDGRALDTQYF. In DNA, the CDR3 is TGTGCCAGCAGCTTAGACGGGAGGGCCTTAGATACGCAGTATTTT. The full variable domain, completed using reference TRBV7-3 and TRBJ2-3, is GAGVSQTPSNKVTEKGKYVELRCDPISGHTALYWYRQSLGQGPEFLIYFQGTGAADDSGLPNDRFFAVRPEGSVSTLKIQRTERGDSAVYLCASSLDGRALDTQYFGPGTRLTVL.